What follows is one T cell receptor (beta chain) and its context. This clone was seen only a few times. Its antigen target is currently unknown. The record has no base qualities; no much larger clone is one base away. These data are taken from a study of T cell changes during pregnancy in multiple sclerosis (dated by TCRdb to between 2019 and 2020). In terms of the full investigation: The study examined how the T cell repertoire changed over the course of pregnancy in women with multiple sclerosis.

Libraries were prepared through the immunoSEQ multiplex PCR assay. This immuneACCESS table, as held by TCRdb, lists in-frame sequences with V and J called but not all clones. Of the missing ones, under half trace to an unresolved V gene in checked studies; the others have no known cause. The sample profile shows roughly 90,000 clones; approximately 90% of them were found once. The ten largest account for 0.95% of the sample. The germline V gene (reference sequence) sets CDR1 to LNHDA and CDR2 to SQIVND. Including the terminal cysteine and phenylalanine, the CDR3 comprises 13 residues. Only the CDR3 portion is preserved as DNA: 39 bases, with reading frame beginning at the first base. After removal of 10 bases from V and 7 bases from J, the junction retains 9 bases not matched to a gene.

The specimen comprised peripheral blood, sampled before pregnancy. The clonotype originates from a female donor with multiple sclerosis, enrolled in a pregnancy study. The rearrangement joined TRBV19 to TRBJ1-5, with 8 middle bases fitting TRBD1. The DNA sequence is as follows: TGTGCCATTAGCCAGGACAGGGTACAGCCCCAGCATTTT. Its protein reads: CAISQDRVQPQHF.